These T cell receptor beta chains were read from a single sample in a study of CD8 T cells in ankylosing spondylitis. TCRdb reanalysed the 5' RACE reads using MiXCR and keeps one entry per CDR3 protein. Among under 250,000 distinct CDR3 sequences, roughly a third were seen once, and the ten largest hold 4% to 5.5%. The sequenced material came from blood, either unsorted or a sorted T cell fraction (not recorded which). The source of these receptors is a male donor with ankylosing spondylitis or in good health (not recorded which). Both conserved end residues are part of each CDR3. Each record gives: J gene, clone size, D gene, V gene, CDR3 DNA, CDR3 protein. A D gene is named only where the DNA matches it firmly. Rows may omit the clone size; those that give it use once, few, many or a size class.

j_gene: TRBJ2-5
abundance: .
d_gene: .
v_gene: TRBV11-2
CDR3nt: TGTGCCAGCAGCGACGCCGGGGCAATGCGGACCCAGTACTTC
CDR3aa: CASSDAGAMRTQYF

j_gene: TRBJ2-2
abundance: few
d_gene: .
v_gene: TRBV10-3
CDR3nt: TGTGCCATCAGTGGGATGCCCGGGGAGCTGTTTTTT
CDR3aa: CAISGMPGELFF

j_gene: TRBJ1-6
abundance: .
d_gene: .
v_gene: TRBV20-1
CDR3nt: TGCAGTGCTAGTCCAGCCGCTCACCCTAATTCACCCCTCCACTTT
CDR3aa: CSASPAAHPNSPLHF

j_gene: TRBJ1-4
abundance: few
d_gene: .
v_gene: TRBV15
CDR3nt: TGTGCCACCAGCAGAGATTGGCGGCAGGGCGGTACTAATGAAAAACTGTTTTTT
CDR3aa: CATSRDWRQGGTNEKLFF

j_gene: TRBJ2-1
abundance: few
d_gene: TRBD1
v_gene: TRBV6-5
CDR3nt: TGTGCCAGCAGTTACGGCAGGGGGCGGATTATGAATGAGCAGTTCTTC
CDR3aa: CASSYGRGRIMNEQFF

j_gene: TRBJ1-1
abundance: .
d_gene: .
v_gene: TRBV19
CDR3nt: TGTGCCAGTAGACCCTTGGAGAGGGTTAACACTGAAGCTTTCTTT
CDR3aa: CASRPLERVNTEAFF

j_gene: TRBJ2-6
abundance: .
d_gene: .
v_gene: TRBV6-4
CDR3nt: TGTGCCAGCAGTGCGGTGGGAGGAGGGGCCAACGTCCTGACTTTC
CDR3aa: CASSAVGGGANVLTF

j_gene: TRBJ2-2
abundance: .
d_gene: TRBD2
v_gene: TRBV29-1
CDR3nt: TGCAGCGCCAAGTCGGGCGGGGGACCTACCGGGGAGCTGTTTTTT
CDR3aa: CSAKSGGGPTGELFF

j_gene: TRBJ2-3
abundance: few
d_gene: .
v_gene: TRBV7-9
CDR3nt: TGTGCCAGCAGCTTAGCGTGGGCGGATACGCAGTATTTT
CDR3aa: CASSLAWADTQYF

j_gene: TRBJ1-4
abundance: .
d_gene: .
v_gene: TRBV6-5
CDR3nt: TGTGCCAGCAGTTTATACCGGGACCCCGCAACTAATGAAAAACTGTTTTTT
CDR3aa: CASSLYRDPATNEKLFF

j_gene: TRBJ2-7
abundance: few
d_gene: .
v_gene: TRBV28
CDR3nt: TGTGCCAGCAGTTTCCAGGGCTCCTACGAGCAGTACTTC
CDR3aa: CASSFQGSYEQYF

j_gene: TRBJ2-2
abundance: .
d_gene: TRBD1
v_gene: TRBV6-5
CDR3nt: TGTGCCAGCAGTTACTCGCGACAGGGCGGTGACAACGGGGAGCTGTTTTTT
CDR3aa: CASSYSRQGGDNGELFF

j_gene: TRBJ2-2
abundance: .
d_gene: TRBD1
v_gene: TRBV24-1
CDR3nt: TGTGCCACGGGGGACAGGACGAACACCGGGGAGCTGTTTTTT
CDR3aa: CATGDRTNTGELFF

j_gene: TRBJ1-1
abundance: few
d_gene: .
v_gene: TRBV29-1
CDR3nt: TGCAGCGTCCGGGGAACGGGGGGAGCTTTCTTT
CDR3aa: CSVRGTGGAFF

j_gene: TRBJ2-4
abundance: .
d_gene: .
v_gene: TRBV6-5
CDR3nt: TGTGCCGCGGGTCAAGACATTCAGTACTTC
CDR3aa: CAAGQDIQYF

j_gene: TRBJ2-1
abundance: .
d_gene: .
v_gene: TRBV7-6
CDR3nt: TGTGCCAGCACCTTGACGACTAGCTCCTACAATGAGCAGTTCTTC
CDR3aa: CASTLTTSSYNEQFF

j_gene: TRBJ1-1
abundance: .
d_gene: TRBD1
v_gene: TRBV20-1
CDR3nt: TGCAGTGCTAGAAGCGGACAGGGGACGAACACTGAAGCTTTCTTT
CDR3aa: CSARSGQGTNTEAFF

j_gene: TRBJ2-1
abundance: few
d_gene: .
v_gene: TRBV11-2
CDR3nt: TGTGCCAGCAACCACAGGGCGAGCTCCTACAATGAGCAGTTCTTC
CDR3aa: CASNHRASSYNEQFF

j_gene: TRBJ2-3
abundance: .
d_gene: .
v_gene: TRBV6-1
CDR3nt: TGTGCCAGCAACGCACTCGGCGGGGGCACAGATACGCAGTATTTT
CDR3aa: CASNALGGGTDTQYF

j_gene: TRBJ2-5
abundance: .
d_gene: .
v_gene: TRBV2
CDR3nt: TGTGCCAGCCCAAAGGTTGGGGTACGGGAGACCCAGTACTTC
CDR3aa: CASPKVGVRETQYF

j_gene: TRBJ2-5
abundance: .
d_gene: TRBD1
v_gene: TRBV20-1
CDR3nt: TGCAGTGCCGAAGGGACAGGGAAGTTGAAGACCCAGTACTTC
CDR3aa: CSAEGTGKLKTQYF

j_gene: TRBJ2-3
abundance: .
d_gene: TRBD2
v_gene: TRBV15
CDR3nt: TGTGCCACCAGCAGCCCTCCTAGCGGACGCACAGATACGCAGTATTTT
CDR3aa: CATSSPPSGRTDTQYF

j_gene: TRBJ2-1
abundance: .
d_gene: .
v_gene: TRBV6-1
CDR3nt: TGTGCCAGCAGCCGGGGCGGTTACAGCTCCTACAATGAGCAGTTCTTC
CDR3aa: CASSRGGYSSYNEQFF

j_gene: TRBJ2-7
abundance: .
d_gene: TRBD2
v_gene: TRBV5-5
CDR3nt: TGTGCCAGCAGCCTTAGCGGGGGGACCTCCTACGAGCAGTACTTC
CDR3aa: CASSLSGGTSYEQYF

j_gene: TRBJ2-7
abundance: few
d_gene: TRBD1
v_gene: TRBV5-4
CDR3nt: TGTGCCAGCAGGGAGGCCGGGGACAGGGGATCCTACGAGCAGTACTTC
CDR3aa: CASREAGDRGSYEQYF

j_gene: TRBJ2-7
abundance: .
d_gene: .
v_gene: TRBV6-1
CDR3nt: TGTGCCAGCAAGACCGACAGACCTGAAGCCTACGAGCAGTACTTC
CDR3aa: CASKTDRPEAYEQYF

j_gene: TRBJ2-7
abundance: few
d_gene: TRBD2
v_gene: TRBV10-3
CDR3nt: TGTGCCATCTCTAGCGGGGACGAGCAGTACTTC
CDR3aa: CAISSGDEQYF

j_gene: TRBJ2-5
abundance: once
d_gene: TRBD2
v_gene: TRBV20-1
CDR3nt: TGCAGTGAGGGACTAGCGGGGGAGTACCAAGAGACCCAGTACTTC
CDR3aa: CSEGLAGEYQETQYF

j_gene: TRBJ2-7
abundance: .
d_gene: .
v_gene: TRBV29-1
CDR3nt: TGCAGCGTTGAAAGTGGGCGGGCCGACGAGCAGTACTTC
CDR3aa: CSVESGRADEQYF

j_gene: TRBJ2-7
abundance: .
d_gene: .
v_gene: TRBV20-1
CDR3nt: TGCAGTGCTAGAGTAGGGTGGGGCTTCGAGGGCGAGCAGTACTTC
CDR3aa: CSARVGWGFEGEQYF

j_gene: TRBJ2-7
abundance: .
d_gene: TRBD2
v_gene: TRBV20-1
CDR3nt: TGCAGTGCTCAGTCAAATAGCGGGCCCGCCTACGAGCAGTACTTC
CDR3aa: CSAQSNSGPAYEQYF